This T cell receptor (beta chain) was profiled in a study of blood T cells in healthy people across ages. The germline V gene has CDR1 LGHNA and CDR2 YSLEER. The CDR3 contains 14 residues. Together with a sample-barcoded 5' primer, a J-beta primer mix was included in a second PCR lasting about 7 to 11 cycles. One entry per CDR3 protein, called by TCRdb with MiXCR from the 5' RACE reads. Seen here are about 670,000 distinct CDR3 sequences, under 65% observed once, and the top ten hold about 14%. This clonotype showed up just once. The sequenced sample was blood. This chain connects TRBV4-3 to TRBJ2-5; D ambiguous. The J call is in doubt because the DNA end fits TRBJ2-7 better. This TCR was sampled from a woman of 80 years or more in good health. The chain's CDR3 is CASSQDFQTYEQYF. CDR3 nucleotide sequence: TGCGCCAGCAGCCAAGATTTCCAGACCTACGAGCAGTACTTC.